This T cell receptor beta chain stems from a study of vaccination effects on CD4 cells after COVID-19. The V and J ends lost 4 bases and 0 bases respectively, with 14 bases between them. CDR3 size: 15 residues. CDR1 and CDR2 from the germline V gene are SGHRS and YFSETQ. Whole-study results and caveats: Clones that were induced by infection or by vaccine showed marked contraction late after vaccination.

A word on this clone: What it binds is not known.

Generated by immunoSEQ multiplex PCR, the TCRdb table keeps only in-frame clones and is missing some. The profile covers tens of thousands of clones, with about 70% appearing a single time and under 5.5% taken by the ten largest. CD4+ T cell isolation took place after 10 days of culture. PCR showed that the person got SARS-CoV-2 infection at some point between March and December 2020. The vaccine given was either BNT162b2 or mRNA-1273, in two doses. This clonotype was sampled from a human donor who had a prior SARS-CoV-2 infection. The sample here was CD4+ T cells from PBMCs cultured without peptide, taken after COVID-19 vaccination. This chain uses TRBV5-1 with TRBJ2-7, with D possibly being TRBD1 or TRBD2 (6 bases each). The CDR3 region has the DNA TGCGCCAGCAGCGGAGGGGACATCCTCTCCTACGAGCAGTACTTC. Encoded protein: CASSGGDILSYEQYF.